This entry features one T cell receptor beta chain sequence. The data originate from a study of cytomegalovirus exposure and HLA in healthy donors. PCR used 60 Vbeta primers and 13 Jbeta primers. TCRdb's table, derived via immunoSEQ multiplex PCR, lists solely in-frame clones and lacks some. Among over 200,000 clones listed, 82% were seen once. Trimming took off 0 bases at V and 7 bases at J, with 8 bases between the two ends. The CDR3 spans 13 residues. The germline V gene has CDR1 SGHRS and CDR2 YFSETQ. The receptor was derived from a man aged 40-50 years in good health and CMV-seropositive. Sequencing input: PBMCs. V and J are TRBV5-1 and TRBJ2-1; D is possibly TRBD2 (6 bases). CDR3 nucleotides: TGCGCCAGCAGCTTGGGACTAGGAAATGAGCAGTTCTTC. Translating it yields CASSLGLGNEQFF.